This T cell receptor (beta chain) was found in a study of identical twins. Germline V gene sequence: CDR1 SGDLS, CDR2 YYNGEE. The V end was cut by 0 bases, the J end by 6 bases, with 16 bases between. The CDR3 contains 17 residues. From the 5' RACE reads, TCRdb called clonotypes with MiXCR, one entry per CDR3 protein. This sample has 1.5 million or so distinct CDR3 sequences, with about 32% found just once. The sequencing sample was made of cord blood. This clonotype was sampled from a newborn girl in good health. The chain uses TRBV9 and TRBJ2-6; D possibly corresponds to TRBD1 (6 bases). The CDR3 spells CASSVDLGQRVANVLTF. The CDR3 DNA reads as TGTGCCAGCAGCGTAGACCTAGGACAGAGGGTGGCCAACGTCCTGACTTTC.